This T cell receptor (beta chain) was recovered during a study of blood T cell repertoires in COVID-19. The authors' processing: Estimates of nucleated cell counts were drawn from the amplification of reference gene primers. Generated by immunoSEQ multiplex PCR, the TCRdb table keeps only in-frame clones and is missing some. Clone size and the V and J calls come from that table; the DNA yielded D and trimming. The sample holds roughly 130,000 clones, around 80% seen once. The CDR3 sequence is 15 residues long. Germline V gene lookup returns CDR1 SGHNT and CDR2 YYREEE (reference sequence). Trimming pared 4 bases from V and 1 base from J, leaving 14 bases between.

This receptor was identified in a man between 65 and 85 years old with acute or convalescent COVID-19. The gene calls are TRBV5-4 and TRBJ1-1; possibly TRBD1 for D (6 bases). Material for sequencing was peripheral blood. The CDR3 region is CASSRGGQPNTEAFF. Here the CDR3 DNA reads TGTGCCAGCAGCCGCGGGGGGCAGCCGAACACTGAAGCTTTCTTT.